This T cell receptor beta chain appears in the sequencing data of a study of blood T cell repertoires in COVID-19. In the study overall: The cDNA or gDNA used as material had been derived from T cells, B-cell-depleted T cells, or PBMCs.

Libraries were prepared by immunoSEQ multiplex PCR; TCRdb keeps only in-frame clonotypes and omits some of them. The profile shows 250,000 to 350,000 clones, roughly 88% of them singletons. This CDR3 region has 14 residues. The germline V and J ends were trimmed by 5 bases and 1 base, with 11 bases remaining between them. In germline, CDR1 is SGHTA, CDR2 FQGNSA. The chain links TRBV7-2 to TRBJ2-5, with D possibly being TRBD2 (5 bases). The sample taken for sequencing was peripheral blood. The sequence came from a woman in her fifties or sixties with active or convalescent COVID-19. In nucleotides, the CDR3 is TGTGCCAGCAGCGTAGTGGGGAGCCAAGAGACCCAGTACTTC. Encoded protein: CASSVVGSQETQYF.